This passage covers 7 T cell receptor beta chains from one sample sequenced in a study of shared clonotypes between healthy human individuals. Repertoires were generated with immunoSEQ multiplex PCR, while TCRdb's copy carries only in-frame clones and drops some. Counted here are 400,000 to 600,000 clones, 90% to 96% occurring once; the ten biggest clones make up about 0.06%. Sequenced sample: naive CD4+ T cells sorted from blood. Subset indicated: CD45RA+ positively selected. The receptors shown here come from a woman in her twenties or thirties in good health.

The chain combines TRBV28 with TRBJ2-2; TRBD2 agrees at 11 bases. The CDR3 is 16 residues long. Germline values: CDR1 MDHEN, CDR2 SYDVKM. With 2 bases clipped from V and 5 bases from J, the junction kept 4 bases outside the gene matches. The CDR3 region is CASSLAGTSGTGELFF. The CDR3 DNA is TGTGCCAGCAGTTTAGCCGGGACTAGCGGAACCGGGGAGCTGTTTTTT.

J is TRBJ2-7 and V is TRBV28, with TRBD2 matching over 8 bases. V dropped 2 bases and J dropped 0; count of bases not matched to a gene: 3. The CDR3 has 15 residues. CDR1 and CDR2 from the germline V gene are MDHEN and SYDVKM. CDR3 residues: CASSLTGGISYEQYF. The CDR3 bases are TGTGCCAGCAGTTTAACGGGAGGGATCTCCTACGAGCAGTACTTC.

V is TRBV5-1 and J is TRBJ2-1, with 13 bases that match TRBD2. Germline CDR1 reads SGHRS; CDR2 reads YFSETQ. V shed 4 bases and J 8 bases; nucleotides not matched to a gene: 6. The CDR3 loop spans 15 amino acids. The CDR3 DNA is TGCGCCAGCAGCAAGACTAGCGGGAGGTCCCATGAGCAGTTCTTC. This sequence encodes CASSKTSGRSHEQFF.

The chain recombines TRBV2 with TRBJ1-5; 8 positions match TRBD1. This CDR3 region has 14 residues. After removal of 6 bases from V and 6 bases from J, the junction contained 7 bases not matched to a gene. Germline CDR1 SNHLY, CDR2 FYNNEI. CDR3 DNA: TGTGCCAGCAGGGCGACGGACAGGGCTCAGCCCCAGCATTTT. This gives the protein CASRATDRAQPQHF.

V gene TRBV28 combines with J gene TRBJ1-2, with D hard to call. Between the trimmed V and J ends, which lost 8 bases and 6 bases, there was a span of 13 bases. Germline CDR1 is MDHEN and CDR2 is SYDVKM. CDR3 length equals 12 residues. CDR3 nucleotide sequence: TGTGCCAGCCGTAGCGCGTCTGATGGCTACACCTTC. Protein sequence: CASRSASDGYTF.

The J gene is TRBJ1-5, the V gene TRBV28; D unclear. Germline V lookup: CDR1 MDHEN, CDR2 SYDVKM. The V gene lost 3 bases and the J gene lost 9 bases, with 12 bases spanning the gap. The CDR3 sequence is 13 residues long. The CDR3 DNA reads TGTGCCAGCAGTTTGGCAGCACCTGGGCCCCAGCATTTT. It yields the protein CASSLAAPGPQHF.

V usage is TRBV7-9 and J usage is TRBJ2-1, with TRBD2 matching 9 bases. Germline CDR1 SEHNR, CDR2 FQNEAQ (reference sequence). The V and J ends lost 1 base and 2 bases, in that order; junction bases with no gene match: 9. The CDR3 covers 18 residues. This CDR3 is CASSLGGLAYFTYNEQFF. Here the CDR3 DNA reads TGTGCCAGCAGCTTAGGAGGACTAGCGTATTTCACCTACAATGAGCAGTTCTTC.